The rows below give T cell receptor beta chains drawn from one sample of a study of CD8 T cells in ankylosing spondylitis. TCRdb passed the 5' RACE reads through MiXCR, listing each CDR3 protein once. The sample lists approximately 240,000 distinct CDR3 sequences; 20% to 30% were seen once. Source material: blood, either unsorted or a sorted T cell fraction (not recorded which). These receptors were collected from a male donor with ankylosing spondylitis or in good health (not recorded which). Both conserved end residues are part of each CDR3. A D gene is named only where the DNA matches it firmly. For some rows the clone size is stated as once, few or many, or as a class when expanded; others skip it.

CDR3 length | clone size | D gene | J gene | V gene | CDR3 protein | CDR3 DNA
14 | few | - | TRBJ1-1 | TRBV6-1 | CASSEKAGPTEAFF | TGTGCCAGCAGTGAAAAGGCAGGGCCAACCGAAGCTTTCTTT
16 | few | TRBD2 | TRBJ2-5 | TRBV20-1 | CSASPSRRGGVETQYF | TGCAGTGCTAGTCCCTCGCGGCGGGGGGGCGTGGAGACCCAGTACTTC
13 | few | - | TRBJ2-7 | TRBV12-3/TRBV12-4 | CASSPGSIYEQYF | TGTGCCAGCAGTCCCGGGAGTATTTACGAGCAGTACTTC
14 | - | - | TRBJ1-2 | TRBV7-9 | CASSSTGMRDGYTF | TGTGCCAGCAGCTCCACCGGGATGAGGGATGGCTACACCTTC
15 | many | - | TRBJ2-3 | TRBV11-2 | CASSLGGPSTDTQYF | TGTGCCAGCAGCTTAGGGGGACCCAGCACAGATACGCAGTATTTT
11 | - | - | TRBJ2-1 | TRBV6-5 | CASSYAAEQFF | TGTGCCAGCAGTTACGCGGCTGAGCAGTTCTTC
15 | few | TRBD2 | TRBJ2-1 | TRBV20-1 | CSARVARGGRDEQFF | TGCAGTGCTAGAGTGGCGCGGGGGGGCAGAGATGAGCAGTTCTTC
14 | - | TRBD1 | TRBJ2-5 | TRBV29-1 | CSVKSPGQGFTQYF | TGCAGCGTTAAGTCCCCGGGACAGGGGTTTACCCAGTACTTC
17 | few | TRBD2 | TRBJ2-1 | TRBV20-1 | CSARALFSVSGGDEQFF | TGCAGTGCTAGAGCCCTTTTTTCGGTTAGCGGGGGCGATGAGCAGTTCTTC
14 | - | - | TRBJ2-5 | TRBV5-1 | CASSGSGLQETQYF | TGCGCCAGCAGCGGATCAGGACTCCAAGAGACCCAGTACTTC
15 | many | - | TRBJ2-1 | TRBV7-2 | CASSIREPVYNEQFF | TGTGCCAGCAGCATCCGGGAGCCCGTCTACAATGAGCAGTTCTTC
11 | few | - | TRBJ2-3 | TRBV20-1 | CSARAYDTQYF | TGCAGTGCTAGGGCCTACGATACGCAGTATTTT
13 | once | - | TRBJ2-1 | TRBV3-1 | CASSQAGGGEQFF | TGTGCCAGCAGCCAAGCTGGTGGTGGGGAGCAGTTCTTC
15 | few | TRBD2 | TRBJ2-1 | TRBV20-1 | CSARVTGTSVNEQFF | TGCAGTGCTAGAGTAACCGGGACTAGCGTGAATGAGCAGTTCTTC
14 | - | TRBD2 | TRBJ2-7 | TRBV20-1 | CSARRLAYSYEQYF | TGCAGTGCCCGCCGACTAGCGTACTCCTACGAGCAGTACTTC
14 | many | - | TRBJ2-1 | TRBV29-1 | CSVPGRPAYNEQFF | TGCAGCGTTCCGGGGCGCCCAGCATACAATGAGCAGTTCTTC
16 | many | TRBD2 | TRBJ2-1 | TRBV7-6 | CASSDRDYNNYNEQFF | TGTGCCAGCAGCGACCGGGACTACAATAACTACAATGAGCAGTTCTTC
15 | few | - | TRBJ1-2 | TRBV6-5 | CASSYSQGQYYGYTF | TGTGCCAGCAGTTACTCCCAGGGGCAGTACTATGGCTACACCTTC
14 | - | TRBD1 | TRBJ1-1 | TRBV18 | CASSASGGITEAFF | TGTGCCAGCTCAGCTTCAGGGGGGATCACTGAAGCTTTCTTT
15 | once | - | TRBJ2-3 | TRBV7-2 | CASSFRAGSTDTQYF | TGTGCCAGCAGCTTTCGTGCTGGGAGCACAGATACGCAGTATTTT
14 | - | TRBD2 | TRBJ2-5 | TRBV10-1 | CASSSGGIQETQYF | TGCGCCAGCAGTAGCGGGGGAATCCAAGAGACCCAGTACTTC